This T cell receptor (beta chain) was retrieved from a study of human T cells and chemical hapten exposure. Study results and limitations: Versus controls, expanded TCRs had significantly more large CDR3 similarity clusters.

This clonotype was observed many times. The antigen is undetermined. TCRdb itself ran the RACE reads through MiXCR, one entry per CDR3 protein. The data contain about 380,000 distinct CDR3 sequences, roughly 4.8% of them singletons. The time point denotes: patch test 1, 2 weeks after DPC sensitization. Described treatment: therapeutic diphenylcyclopropenone sensitization with weekly scalp DPC. V was pared by 8 bases and J by 4 bases, with 13 bases between. Germline lookup yields CDR1 MNHEY and CDR2 SVGEGT. There are 13 residues in the CDR3. This specimen was whole blood, taken in connection with sensitization to the hapten diphenylcyclopropenone (DPC). The source is a woman aged 50 to 65 with alopecia areata. Some clones in this sample may be carry-over from other donors' samples. V usage is TRBV6-2 or TRBV6-3 and J usage is TRBJ2-3; D may correspond to TRBD1 or TRBD2 (5 bases each). CDR3 loop: CASAMGDPDTQYF. Here the CDR3 DNA reads TGTGCCAGCGCCATGGGGGATCCAGATACGCAGTATTTT.